Shown below are 3 T cell receptor beta chains from a single sample sequenced in a study of T cells in Graves' hyperthyroidism and ophthalmopathy. Regions amplified from RNA transcripts were the TCR beta CDR3 regions. TCR CDR3 regions were first amplified by RT-PCR with HTBI primers. MiXCR, applied by TCRdb to the multiplex PCR reads, yields one record per CDR3 protein. This table holds approximately 330,000 distinct CDR3 sequences, 21% found once. Material for sequencing was blood. Receptors originate from a woman aged 45-59 years with Graves' hyperthyroidism.

This clonotype was detected many times. The CDR3 coding sequence is TGTGCCAGCAGTCCCACGTGGCTAGCGGGGACAAGCACAGATACGCAGTATTTT. Its protein product is CASSPTWLAGTSTDTQYF. The gene calls are TRBV28 and TRBJ2-3, with TRBD2 matching over 9 bases. Germline CDR1 MDHEN, CDR2 SYDVKM. V lost 5 bases to trimming and J lost 0 bases; unmatched junction nucleotides: 12. CDR3 length equals 18 residues.

The chain joins TRBV28 to TRBJ2-7, with D tentatively TRBD1 or TRBD2 (6 bases each). Trimming cost V 8 bases and J 4 bases, with 15 bases left between them. CDR1 and CDR2 from the germline V gene are MDHEN and SYDVKM. CDR3 length equals 13 residues. CDR3 in DNA: TGTGCCAGCGACGGGGGCCCCCCTTACGAGCAGTACTTC. Amino acids: CASDGGPPYEQYF.

V and J are TRBV12-5 and TRBJ2-7; tentative D call: TRBD2 (7 bases). The germline CDR1 and CDR2 sequences are LGHNT and FRNRAP. V was shortened by 4 bases and J by 7 bases, with 26 bases between the two germline ends. The CDR3 extends over 17 amino acids. The chain's CDR3 is CASGSPKGGGLALEQYF. The CDR3 DNA is TGTGCTAGTGGTTCCCCCAAAGGGGGGGGATTAGCCCTGGAGCAGTACTTC.